This T cell receptor (beta chain) originates from a study of cytomegalovirus exposure and HLA in healthy donors. Findings of the study overall: TCR beta V- and J-gene trimming was later associated with a missense DCLRE1C variant. Most of the TCR beta V segments (in an earlier analysis) were productive either about 87% or about 30% of the time.

The CDR3 is made up of 15 amino acids. J lost 3 bases, V lost 4 bases, and 6 bases had no gene match. Per the germline V gene, CDR1 is KGHSH and CDR2 is LQKENI. With 60 Vbeta and 13 Jbeta primers, the PCR was carried out. TCRdb's copy holds only in-frame clones and misses some; the assay was immunoSEQ multiplex PCR. The sample has tens of thousands of clones; about 78% are singletons. In its sample, this clone was seen once. Its antigen is undetermined. The genes are TRBV18 and TRBJ1-2; 9 bases agree with TRBD1. The specimen sequenced was PBMCs. The sequence came from a man between 60 and 75 years old in good health and CMV-seronegative. CDR3 DNA sequence: TGTGCCAGCTCACGAGGACAGGGGAAAGACTATGGCTACACCTTC. This encodes CASSRGQGKDYGYTF.